What follows are 32 T cell receptor beta chains derived from one specimen sequenced in a study of tissue T cells after allogeneic stem cell transplantation. The time point: mouse harvest day 14 after allogeneic transplant. Each mouse received 10^7 T-cell-depleted marrow cells plus 10^6 splenic CD5+ T cells by tail vein. Data came from immunoSEQ multiplex PCR; TCRdb stores just in-frame clones and leaves some out. The profile shows 3,000 to 4,000 clones, about half of them singletons. Specimen: gut tissue. Receptor source: a female BALB/c mouse given C57BL/6 T cells with graft-versus-host disease after an allogeneic hematopoietic cell transplant.

In the case of this clone: Genes and germline are mouse. The missing CDR3 end, 1 residue past where the read stops, is filled in from the germline J gene. The chain links TRBV3 to TRBJ2-2, with 8 positions matching TRBD2. Germline-derived CDR1 and CDR2 are SNHLY and FYNGKV (reference sequence). J gave up 3 bases and V 5 bases, and 2 bases lay outside the gene matches. This CDR3 spans 14 amino acids. CDR3 DNA (partial): TGTGCCAGCAGCCGGACTGGGTACACCGGGCAGCTCTAC. It encodes CASSRTGYTGQLY. The full CDR3 sequence reads CASSRTGYTGQLYF.

There are a few counts of this clone. Gene names denote mouse genes. The read terminates 1 residue before the CDR3 end, so the remaining end is supplied by the germline J gene. The J gene is TRBJ2-7, the V gene TRBV26; tentative D call: TRBD1 (5 bases). CDR3 length: 14 residues. Trimming removed 2 bases at V and 0 bases at J, with 8 bases between. Germline V lookup: CDR1 KGHPV, CDR2 FQNQEV (reference sequence). The CDR3 protein is CASSLEGFSYEQYF. CDR3 bases read: TGTGCCAGCAGTCTGGAGGGGTTCTCCTATGAACAGTAC.

Regarding this clone: The genes are named according to mouse. The read stops 1 residue short of the end of the CDR3; the missing end is completed from the germline J gene. The chain uses TRBV23 and TRBJ2-5; no check of the table's D call, TRBD2, against the DNA was made. CDR3 length: 14 residues. The germline CDR1 and CDR2 sequences are KGHTA and FQNQQP. The sequenced CDR3 bases are TGCTCCAGCAGTCAGACTGGGGGGAAAGACACCCAGTAC. Its protein product is CSSSQTGGKDTQY. The whole CDR3 reads CSSSQTGGKDTQYF.

A remark on this clone: Gene names follow the mouse nomenclature. The CDR3 end is not reached by the read, which stops 1 residue before it; the germline J gene fills it in. The rearrangement links TRBV26 to TRBJ1-1, with 9 bases lining up with TRBD1. V lost 7 bases, J lost 4 bases, and 4 bases stayed unmatched. The CDR3 is 13 residues long. Germline CDR1 and CDR2: KGHPV and FQNQEV (reference sequence). The CDR3 here is CASITGGGTEVFF. CDR3 bases read: TGTGCCAGCATCACAGGGGGCGGCACAGAAGTCTTC.

This clone came up once. The gene names given are mouse names. The missing CDR3 end, 1 residue past where the read stops, is filled in from the germline J gene. The rearrangement uses TRBV20 and TRBJ2-1; the D is unclear. In germline, CDR1 is GFQATS, CDR2 STVNSAI. This CDR3 is built from 14 residues. Trimming shortened V by 1 base and J by 0 bases, and 7 bases separated the two germline ends. The sequenced part of the CDR3 DNA is TGTGGTGCTAGGGTCGGCTATAACTATGCTGAGCAGTTC. Amino acids: CGARVGYNYAEQF. The full CDR3 protein is CGARVGYNYAEQFF.

Details on this clone: The junction does not match germline at one end; this may be a read error. Genes and germline are mouse. The read stops 1 residue short of the end of the CDR3; the missing end is completed from the germline J gene. This rearrangement joins TRBV26 to TRBJ2-7; the D gene is possibly TRBD1 (5 bases). This CDR3 has 12 residues. Germline lookup yields CDR1 KGHPV and CDR2 FQNQEV (reference sequence). CDR3 protein: CASTLSGYQQYF. Partial CDR3 DNA: TGTGCCAGCACTCTGTCAGGGTATCAACAGTAC. The full variable domain, its missing parts supplied by reference TRBV26 and TRBJ2-7, is NSKVIQTPRYLVKGQGQKAKMRCIPEKGHPVVFWYQQNKNNEFKFLINFQNQEVLQQIDMTEKRFSAECPSNSPCSLEIQSSEAGDSALYLCASTLSGYQQYFGPGTRLTVL.

Comment on this clone: Here the gene names and germline are mouse. The observed sequence ends 1 residue before the CDR3 terminus, with the missing tail filled in from the germline J gene. The rearrangement uses TRBV26 and TRBJ2-2, with TRBD1 matching 8 bases. Germline V gene sequence: CDR1 KGHPV, CDR2 FQNQEV (reference sequence). The CDR3 is made up of 15 amino acids. V gave up 4 bases and J gave up 2 bases; unmatched junction bases: 3. The DNA read from the CDR3 is TGTGCCAGCAGTCGACAGGGGCCCAACACCGGGCAGCTCTAC. Encoded protein: CASSRQGPNTGQLY. The complete CDR3 sequence is CASSRQGPNTGQLYF.

This clone was observed a single time. Gene names denote mouse genes. This CDR3 is CASSRGGNERLFF. The part of the CDR3 DNA that was read is TGTGCCAGCAGCAGGGGAGGCAACGAAAGATTATTT. The chain couples TRBV13-1 to TRBJ1-4; possibly TRBD1 for D (6 bases). The CDR3 end falls 1 residue outside the read, so it is completed with the germline J gene. Germline-derived CDR1 and CDR2 are NSHNY and SYGAGN. Trimming shortened V by 5 bases and J by 4 bases, and 9 bases separated the two germline ends. The CDR3 spans 13 residues.

Turning to this clone: The gene symbols are mouse symbols. The read stops 1 residue short of the end of the CDR3; the missing end is completed from the germline J gene. The chain recombines TRBV1 with TRBJ1-3, with a tentative D call TRBD1 (5 bases). Looked up from germline, CDR1 is NSQYPW and CDR2 is LRSPGD (reference sequence). The V gene lost 3 bases and the J gene lost 0 bases, with 6 bases spanning the gap. This CDR3 is built from 14 residues. The DNA read from the CDR3 is TGCACCTGCAGTGCGGGGGGTTCTGGAAATACGCTCTAT. As protein: CTCSAGGSGNTLY. The full-length CDR3 reads as CTCSAGGSGNTLYF.

Regarding this clone: Gene names and germline refer to mouse. The CDR3 spells CASSILGNQDTQYF. CDR3 bases read: TGTGCCAGCAGTATTCTGGGCAACCAAGACACCCAGTAC. The genes are TRBV19 and TRBJ2-5; a possible D gene is TRBD2 (5 bases). The read halts 1 residue ahead of the CDR3 end, with the missing end drawn from the germline J gene. Germline values: CDR1 FNHDT, CDR2 SITEND (reference sequence). The length of the CDR3 is 14 residues. Trimming left V 2 bases short and J 0 bases short, with 7 bases between. Together with reference TRBV19 and TRBJ2-5, the CDR3 gives the full variable domain: GGIITQTPKFLIGQEGQKLTLKCQQNFNHDTMYWYRQDSGKGLRLIYYSITENDLQKGDLSEGYDASREKKSSFSLTVTSAQKNEMAVFLCASSILGNQDTQYFGPGTRLLVL.

With regard to this clone: A single base is all that separates this from a far larger clone, so a read error is likely. Genes here carry mouse names. Read data end 1 residue before the CDR3 end; the end is taken from the germline J gene. The same CDR3 arises from other DNA sequences in this sample as well. V is TRBV29 and J is TRBJ1-2; maybe TRBD1 (6 bases). The germline V gene encodes CDR1 MSHET and CDR2 SYDVDS. Trimming cost V 3 bases and J 3 bases, with 11 bases left between them. The CDR3 loop spans 14 amino acids. This chain's CDR3 is CASSLWGRHSDYTF. The covered CDR3 bases are TGTGCTAGCAGTTTGTGGGGGCGGCACTCCGACTACACC.

This clone has more than one count but fewer than ten. The gene names given are mouse names. Read sequence stops 1 residue before the CDR3 end, and the germline J gene provides the missing end. The rearrangement uses TRBV12-1 and TRBJ2-2; 7 nucleotides line up with TRBD1. V lost 4 bases and J lost 4; bases outside the gene matches: 5. This CDR3 has 14 amino acids. Per germline, CDR1 SGHSN and CDR2 HYEKVE. This CDR3 reads CASSRQGSTGQLYF. The sequenced part of the CDR3 DNA is TGTGCCAGCTCACGACAGGGAAGCACCGGGCAGCTCTAC.

To note about this clone: Gene names denote mouse genes. CDR3: CSSSQGLENTLYF. CDR3 DNA (partial): TGCTCCAGCAGTCAGGGGTTGGAGAACACCTTGTAC. The chain is built from TRBV23 and TRBJ2-4. The read ends 1 residue early relative to the CDR3; the germline J gene fills the gap. CDR3 length equals 13 residues. Per germline, CDR1 KGHTA and CDR2 FQNQQP.

Concerning this clone itself: These gene names are mouse names. Here the CDR3 reads CASRTGGTETLYF. Partial CDR3 DNA: TGTGCCAGCAGGACTGGGGGGACAGAAACGCTGTAT. The chain couples TRBV24 to TRBJ2-3, with 10 nucleotides matching TRBD2. The read gets to within 1 residue of the CDR3 end, and the germline J gene fills in the rest. The CDR3 is made up of 13 amino acids. V shed 6 bases and J 4 bases; nucleotides not matched to a gene: 1. CDR1 KGHTA and CDR2 FRNEEI come from the germline V gene.

This clone was counted a few times. Mouse germline and gene names are used. Read data end 1 residue before the CDR3 end; the end is taken from the germline J gene. V is TRBV26 and J is TRBJ1-4; D remains ambiguous. The germline CDR1 and CDR2 sequences are KGHPV and FQNQEV (reference sequence). V lost 4 bases to trimming and J lost 3 bases, with 6 bases between them. The CDR3 runs to 13 residues. CDR3 amino acids: CASSPGPNERLFF. CDR3 DNA, as far as it was read: TGTGCCAGCAGTCCCGGGCCCAACGAAAGATTATTT.

A word on this clone: The listed genes are named as in mouse. Read coverage stops 1 residue before the CDR3 terminus; the germline J gene supplies the remainder. This chain joins TRBV26 and TRBJ2-1; D may match TRBD1 or TRBD2 (7 bases each). The V gene's germline CDR1 is KGHPV and CDR2 FQNQEV (reference sequence). Between the trimmed V and J ends, which lost 3 bases and 7 bases, there was a span of 10 bases. The CDR3 covers 13 residues. CDR3 DNA (partial): TGTGCCAGCAGTCTTCAGGGGGGGGCTGAGCAGTTC. Translation: CASSLQGGAEQF. The complete CDR3 protein is CASSLQGGAEQFF.

This clone was seen only a few times. Gene names follow the mouse nomenclature. The read halts 1 residue ahead of the CDR3 end, with the missing end drawn from the germline J gene. The chain couples TRBV3 to TRBJ2-3; D is unclear. Per germline, CDR1 SNHLY and CDR2 FYNGKV (reference sequence). The CDR3 is 15 amino acids. Trimming removed 0 bases at V and 0 bases at J, with 7 bases between. CDR3 protein: CASSLAGSSAETLYF. CDR3 DNA, as far as it was read: TGTGCCAGCAGCTTAGCAGGGTCTAGTGCAGAAACGCTGTAT. The full variable domain, with the rest looked up from reference TRBV3 and TRBJ2-3, is GPKVLQIPSHQIIDMGQMVTLNCDPVSNHLYFYWYKQILGQQMEFLVNFYNGKVMEKSKLFKDQFSVERPDGSYFTLKIQPTALEDSAVYFCASSLAGSSAETLYFGSGTRLTVL.

This clone occurred a few times. The gene names here belong to mouse. The CDR3 end is not reached by the read, which stops 1 residue before it; the germline J gene fills it in. V usage is TRBV15 and J usage is TRBJ2-7; D is possibly TRBD2 (7 bases). The CDR3 has 14 residues. Germline V lookup: CDR1 SGHND, CDR2 FRSKSL. Deletions cut 1 base from V and 6 bases from J, with 13 bases between. The CDR3 is CASSLGGGGGEQYF. The DNA read from the CDR3 is TGTGCCAGCAGTTTAGGAGGGGGGGGAGGTGAACAGTAC.

As regards this clone: The genes and germline here are from mouse. Coverage ceases 1 residue before the CDR3 finishes, and the germline J gene fills in the end. This chain uses TRBV26 with TRBJ2-1, with TRBD1 as a possible D gene (6 bases). Per germline, CDR1 KGHPV and CDR2 FQNQEV (reference sequence). CDR3 size: 13 residues. The V end lost 6 bases, the J end lost 3 bases, and 9 bases lay between the germline ends. The covered CDR3 bases are TGTGCCAGCAGACGGGACATCTATGCTGAGCAGTTC. Protein: CASRRDIYAEQF. The CDR3 in full is CASRRDIYAEQFF. Combining the CDR3 with reference TRBV26 and TRBJ2-1 gives the whole variable domain NSKVIQTPRYLVKGQGQKAKMRCIPEKGHPVVFWYQQNKNNEFKFLINFQNQEVLQQIDMTEKRFSAECPSNSPCSLEIQSSEAGDSALYLCASRRDIYAEQFFGPGTRLTVL.

Points on this clone: Gene names refer to mouse genes. The read gets to within 1 residue of the CDR3 end, and the germline J gene fills in the rest. The chain joins TRBV2 to TRBJ2-3, with 13 bases aligning to TRBD2. The CDR3 extends over 16 amino acids. With 2 bases clipped from V and 3 bases from J, the junction kept 2 bases outside the gene matches. Germline loops: CDR1 LGHNA, CDR2 YSYQKL. The CDR3: CASSQPGLGGAETLYF. The part of the CDR3 DNA that was read is TGTGCCAGCAGCCAACCGGGACTGGGGGGGGCAGAAACGCTGTAT.

As concerns this clone: The genes are named according to mouse. The covered CDR3 bases are TGTGCCAGCAGTATAAGAGCTAGTGCAGAAACGCTGTAT. Translated: CASSIRASAETLY. The full-length CDR3 reads as CASSIRASAETLYF. The chain has TRBV19 and TRBJ2-3; D not certain. The CDR3 end falls 1 residue outside the read, so it is completed with the germline J gene. CDR1 is FNHDT and CDR2 is SITEND in the germline V gene (reference sequence). V dropped 1 base and J dropped 0 bases, with 6 bases sitting between them. This CDR3 has 14 residues. The full variable domain, completed using reference TRBV19 and TRBJ2-3, is GGIITQTPKFLIGQEGQKLTLKCQQNFNHDTMYWYRQDSGKGLRLIYYSITENDLQKGDLSEGYDASREKKSSFSLTVTSAQKNEMAVFLCASSIRASAETLYFGSGTRLTVL.

As to this clone: All gene names here are mouse names. The read stops 1 residue short of the end of the CDR3; the missing end is completed from the germline J gene. The chain links TRBV26 to TRBJ2-3, with unresolved D. The CDR3 is 13 amino acids. The germline V and J ends were trimmed by 3 bases and 0 bases, with 4 bases remaining between them. CDR1 and CDR2 from the germline V gene are KGHPV and FQNQEV (reference sequence). Partial CDR3 DNA: TGTGCCAGCAGTCTCCCCAGTGCAGAAACGCTGTAT. This gives the protein CASSLPSAETLY. The CDR3 in full is CASSLPSAETLYF.

Comments on this clone: The genes are named according to mouse. The read comes to an end 1 residue before the CDR3 does, leaving the germline J gene to fill in the end. The chain combines TRBV26 with TRBJ1-4; 7 nucleotides align to TRBD1. Germline V gene sequence: CDR1 KGHPV, CDR2 FQNQEV (reference sequence). V shed 0 bases, J shed 4 bases, and the junction held 2 bases outside the gene matches. CDR3 length: 15 residues. CDR3 bases read: TGTGCCAGCAGTCTGTCGACAGGGTTCAACGAAAGATTATTT. Translation gives CASSLSTGFNERLF. The entire CDR3 reads CASSLSTGFNERLFF.

This clone was observed once. Gene labels here are mouse ones. Coverage ceases 1 residue before the CDR3 finishes, and the germline J gene fills in the end. The V call is TRBV1, the J call TRBJ2-3; 9 positions match TRBD1. After removal of 0 bases from V and 8 bases from J, the junction contained 3 bases not matched to a gene. CDR1 and CDR2 from the germline V gene are NSQYPW and LRSPGD (reference sequence). This CDR3 is 14 amino acids long. The part of the CDR3 DNA that was read is TGCACCTGCAGTGCAGATCAGGGACAGGGAACGCTGTAT. Protein product: CTCSADQGQGTLY. The full-length CDR3 reads as CTCSADQGQGTLYF.

Note on this clone: Gene names follow the mouse nomenclature. From the germline J gene comes the end of the CDR3, since the read stops 1 residue before it. The chain combines TRBV26 with TRBJ2-5; D uncertain. The CDR3 runs 13 residues. The V end lost 4 bases, the J end lost 5 bases, and 10 bases lay between the germline ends. The germline CDR1 and CDR2 sequences are KGHPV and FQNQEV (reference sequence). The sequenced part of the CDR3 DNA is TGTGCCAGCAGTCCTCGGGAATTAGACACCCAGTAC. Amino acid sequence: CASSPRELDTQY. The CDR3 as a whole reads CASSPRELDTQYF.

For this clone: Gene names and germline match the mouse. The sequenced fragment ends 1 residue before the CDR3 boundary, so the rest is inferred from the germline J gene. The chain has TRBV4 and TRBJ1-1; 8 bases line up with TRBD1. This CDR3 comprises 14 residues. The germline CDR1 and CDR2 sequences are LGHDT and YNNKQL (reference sequence). The V segment lost 3 bases and the J segment 4 bases; nucleotides outside the gene matches: 4. The covered CDR3 bases are TGTGCCAGCAGCTACAGGGGGCGGACCACAGAAGTCTTC. Translating it yields CASSYRGRTTEVF. The complete CDR3 protein is CASSYRGRTTEVFF.

This clone occurred a few times. Mouse gene names apply. From the germline J gene comes the end of the CDR3, since the read stops 1 residue before it. This chain uses TRBV26 with TRBJ2-1; 10 bases line up with TRBD1. CDR1 and CDR2 (germline): KGHPV, FQNQEV (reference sequence). Trimming removed 0 bases from V and 1 base from J; junction bases left unmatched: 0. CDR3 length equals 16 residues. The CDR3 here is CASSLSTGGNYAEQFF. CDR3 DNA (partial): TGTGCCAGCAGTCTGTCGACAGGGGGCAACTATGCTGAGCAGTTC.

In regard to this clone: Gene names and germline refer to mouse. The read is 1 residue too short to cover the CDR3 end, so that end is filled in from the germline J gene. The chain employs TRBV15 and TRBJ2-2; D call uncertain. This CDR3 spans 13 amino acids. CDR1 and CDR2 from the germline V gene are SGHND and FRSKSL. V was pared by 5 bases and J by 3 bases, with 7 bases between. The CDR3 bases that were read are TGTGCCAGCAGTGGAGGGTACACCGGGCAGCTCTAC. Amino acid sequence: CASSGGYTGQLY. The CDR3 in full is CASSGGYTGQLYF.

This clone was detected only a few times. Mouse gene names apply. The CDR3 spells CASSLGTVEQYF. CDR3 DNA (partial): TGTGCAAGCAGCTTAGGGACAGTTGAACAGTAC. The chain combines TRBV16 with TRBJ2-7; D might be TRBD1 (6 bases). The read terminates 1 residue ahead of where the CDR3 ends, so the germline J gene completes it. With 1 base removed from V and 6 bases from J, the gap between germline ends came to 7 bases. The CDR3 runs 12 residues. Germline V lookup: CDR1 SGHSA, CDR2 FRNQAP.

Of note for this clone: These gene names are mouse names. Coverage ceases 1 residue before the CDR3 finishes, and the germline J gene fills in the end. Within the sample, other DNA sequences also encode this same CDR3. V and J are TRBV26 and TRBJ1-1; no definite D call. Germline CDR1 KGHPV, CDR2 FQNQEV (reference sequence). The CDR3 runs to 13 residues. The germline V and J ends were trimmed by 6 bases and 0 bases, with 8 bases remaining between them. The CDR3: CASSATANTEVFF. The covered CDR3 bases are TGTGCCAGCAGCGCGACGGCAAACACAGAAGTCTTC. Supplemented by reference TRBV26 and TRBJ1-1, the full variable domain reads NSKVIQTPRYLVKGQGQKAKMRCIPEKGHPVVFWYQQNKNNEFKFLINFQNQEVLQQIDMTEKRFSAECPSNSPCSLEIQSSEAGDSALYLCASSATANTEVFFGKGTRLTVV.

This clone occurred a few times. The germline and genes are mouse ones. The CDR3 end is not reached by the read, which stops 1 residue before it; the germline J gene fills it in. The chain recombines TRBV3 with TRBJ2-7; 13 bases fit TRBD2. V trimming: 5 bases; J trimming: 7 bases; junction bases outside the gene matches: 5. The CDR3 contains 14 residues. Germline V gene lookup returns CDR1 SNHLY and CDR2 FYNGKV (reference sequence). The CDR3 sequence: CASSPRTGGAEQYF. The DNA read from the CDR3 is TGTGCCAGCAGCCCCCGGACTGGGGGGGCGGAACAGTAC.

On this clone: The germline and genes are mouse ones. The missing CDR3 end, 1 residue past where the read stops, is filled in from the germline J gene. The chain is built from TRBV29 and TRBJ2-5; a possible D gene is TRBD1 (5 bases). Looked up from germline, CDR1 is MSHET and CDR2 is SYDVDS. The V and J ends lost 2 bases and 4 bases respectively, with 7 bases between them. The CDR3 is 13 residues long. The covered CDR3 bases are TGTGCTAGCAGTTTAGGCAGGGAAGACACCCAGTAC. This sequence encodes CASSLGREDTQY. The complete CDR3 reads CASSLGREDTQYF.